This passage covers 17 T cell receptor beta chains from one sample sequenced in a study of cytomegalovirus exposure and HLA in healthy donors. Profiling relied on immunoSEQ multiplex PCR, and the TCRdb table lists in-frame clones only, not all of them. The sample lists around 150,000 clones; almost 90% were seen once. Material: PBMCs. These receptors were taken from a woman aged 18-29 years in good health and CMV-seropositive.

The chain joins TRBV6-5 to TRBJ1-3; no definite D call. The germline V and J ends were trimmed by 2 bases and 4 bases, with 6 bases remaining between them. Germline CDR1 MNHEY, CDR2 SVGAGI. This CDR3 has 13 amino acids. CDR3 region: CASSYPQGNTIYF. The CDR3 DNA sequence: TGTGCCAGCAGTTACCCACAGGGAAACACCATATATTTT.

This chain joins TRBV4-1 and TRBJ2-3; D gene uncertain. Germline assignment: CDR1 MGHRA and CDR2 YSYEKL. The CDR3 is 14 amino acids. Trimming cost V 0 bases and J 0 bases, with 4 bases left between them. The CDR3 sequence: CASSQDLSTDTQYF. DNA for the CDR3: TGCGCCAGCAGCCAAGATCTCAGCACAGATACGCAGTATTTT.

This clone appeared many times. Here the CDR3 reads CASRLTGNNSPLHF. CDR3 DNA sequence: TGTGCCAGCAGACTGACAGGGAATAATTCACCCCTCCACTTT. The genes are TRBV2 and TRBJ1-6, with TRBD1 matching over 7 bases. This CDR3 spans 14 amino acids. V shed 6 bases, J shed 5 bases, and the junction held 4 bases outside the gene matches. Germline V lookup: CDR1 SNHLY, CDR2 FYNNEI.

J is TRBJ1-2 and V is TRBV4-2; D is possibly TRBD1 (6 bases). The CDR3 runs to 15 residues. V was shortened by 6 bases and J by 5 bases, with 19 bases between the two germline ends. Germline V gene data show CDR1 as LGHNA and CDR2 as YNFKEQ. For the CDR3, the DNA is TGTGCCAGCAGATTGAACAGGGACGGCTATTATGGCTACACCTTC. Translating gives CASRLNRDGYYGYTF.

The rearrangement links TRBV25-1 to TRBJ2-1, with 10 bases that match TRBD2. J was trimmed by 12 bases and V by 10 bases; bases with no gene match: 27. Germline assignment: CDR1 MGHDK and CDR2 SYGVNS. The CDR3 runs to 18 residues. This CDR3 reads CAKFLTSRAGGYVGLQFF. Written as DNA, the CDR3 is TGTGCCAAATTCTTAACAAGTCGAGCGGGAGGGTATGTGGGGTTGCAGTTCTTC.

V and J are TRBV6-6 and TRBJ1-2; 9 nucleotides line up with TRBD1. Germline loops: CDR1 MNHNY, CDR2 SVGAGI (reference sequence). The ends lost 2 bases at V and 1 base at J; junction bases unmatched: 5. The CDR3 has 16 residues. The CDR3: CASSYPGQGNNYGYTF. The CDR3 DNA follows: TGTGCCAGCAGTTACCCCGGACAGGGGAATAACTATGGCTACACCTTC.

CDR3 residues: CASSQEREREQFF. In DNA form, the CDR3 reads TGTGCCAGCAGCCAAGAGCGGGAGAGGGAGCAGTTCTTC. The chain combines TRBV11-3 with TRBJ2-1; TRBD2 matches 8 bases. Losses at the gene ends were 5 bases for V and 10 bases for J; bases not matched to a gene: 7. Germline CDR1 is SGHNT and CDR2 is YENEEA. The CDR3 sequence is 13 residues long.

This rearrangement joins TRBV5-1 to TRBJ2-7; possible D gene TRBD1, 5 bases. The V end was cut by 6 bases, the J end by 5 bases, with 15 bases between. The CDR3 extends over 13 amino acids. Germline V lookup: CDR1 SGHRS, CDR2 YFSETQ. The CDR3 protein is CASKVDPRDEQYF. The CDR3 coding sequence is TGCGCCAGCAAGGTAGATCCCAGGGACGAGCAGTACTTC.

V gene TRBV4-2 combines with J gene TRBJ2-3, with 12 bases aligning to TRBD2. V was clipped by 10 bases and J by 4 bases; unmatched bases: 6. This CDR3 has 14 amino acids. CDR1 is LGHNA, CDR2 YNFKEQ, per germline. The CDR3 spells CATRLAGAADTQYF. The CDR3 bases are TGTGCCACCCGACTAGCGGGAGCGGCAGATACGCAGTATTTT.

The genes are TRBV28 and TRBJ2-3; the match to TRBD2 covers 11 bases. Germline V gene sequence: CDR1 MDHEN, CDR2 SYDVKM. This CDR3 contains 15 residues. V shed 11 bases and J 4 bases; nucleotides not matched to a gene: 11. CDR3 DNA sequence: TGTGCCTCTAAAGACACTAGCGGGAGCCCAGATACGCAGTATTTT. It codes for CASKDTSGSPDTQYF.

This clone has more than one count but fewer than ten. The CDR3 is CASRLAGQGETQYF. CDR3 nucleotides: TGTGCCAGCAGACTCGCCGGGCAGGGTGAGACCCAGTACTTC. The chain carries TRBV28 and TRBJ2-5; maybe TRBD1 (5 bases). The ends were cut back, 6 bases at V and 5 bases at J, with 16 bases in the middle. The CDR3 extends over 14 amino acids. Germline lookup yields CDR1 MDHEN and CDR2 SYDVKM. The entire variable domain, with the rest obtained from reference TRBV28 and TRBJ2-5, is as follows: DVKVTQSSRYLVKRTGEKVFLECVQDMDHENMFWYRQDPGLGLRLIYFSYDVKMKEKGDIPEGYSVSREKKERFSLILESASTNQTSMYLCASRLAGQGETQYFGPGTRLLVL.

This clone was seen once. In DNA, the CDR3 is TGCGCCAGCAGTCTGGACAGAAGAACTACTATGAACACTGAAGCTTTCTTT. Protein sequence: CASSLDRRTTMNTEAFF. This rearrangement joins TRBV10-1 to TRBJ1-1; weak D call: TRBD1 (6 bases). Germline assignment: CDR1 WNHNN and CDR2 SYGVQD (reference sequence). This CDR3 region has 17 residues. Trimming cost V 5 bases and J 0 bases, with 19 bases left between them.

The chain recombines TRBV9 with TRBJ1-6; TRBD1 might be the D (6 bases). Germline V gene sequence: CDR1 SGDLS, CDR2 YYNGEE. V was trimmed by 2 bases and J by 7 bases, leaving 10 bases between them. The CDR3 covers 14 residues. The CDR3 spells CASSVRGENSPLHF. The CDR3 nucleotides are TGTGCCAGCAGCGTCAGGGGAGAAAATTCACCCCTCCACTTT. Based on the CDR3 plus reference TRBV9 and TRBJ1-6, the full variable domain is DSGVTQTPKHLITATGQRVTLRCSPRSGDLSVYWYQQSLDQGLQFLIQYYNGEERAKGNILERFSAQQFPDLHSELNLSSLELGDSALYFCASSVRGENSPLHFGNGTRLTVT.

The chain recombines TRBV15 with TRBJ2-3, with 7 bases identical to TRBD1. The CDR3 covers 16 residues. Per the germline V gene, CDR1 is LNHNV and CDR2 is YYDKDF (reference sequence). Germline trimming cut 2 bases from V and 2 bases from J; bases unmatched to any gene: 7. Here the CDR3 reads CATSRRLGQDTDTQYF. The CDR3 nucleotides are TGTGCCACCAGCAGACGCCTAGGACAGGACACAGATACGCAGTATTTT.

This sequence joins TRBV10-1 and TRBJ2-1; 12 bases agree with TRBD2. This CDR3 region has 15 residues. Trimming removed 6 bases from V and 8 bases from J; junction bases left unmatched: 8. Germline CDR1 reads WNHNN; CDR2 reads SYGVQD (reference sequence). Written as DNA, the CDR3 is TGCGCCAGCAGACCCGGACTAGCGGGAAGGGATGAGCAGTTCTTC. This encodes CASRPGLAGRDEQFF.

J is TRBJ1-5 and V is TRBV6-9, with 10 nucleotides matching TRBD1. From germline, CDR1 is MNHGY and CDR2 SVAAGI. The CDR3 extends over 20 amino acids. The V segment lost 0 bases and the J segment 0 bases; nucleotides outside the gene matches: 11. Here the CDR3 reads CASSYSGTGETTASNQPQHF. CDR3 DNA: TGTGCCAGCAGTTATTCGGGGACAGGGGAAACCACGGCTAGCAATCAGCCCCAGCATTTT.

The CDR3 bases are TGTGCCAGCAGTATAAGGACAGGGCCCTACGAGCAGTACTTC. Translation: CASSIRTGPYEQYF. The chain recombines TRBV27 with TRBJ2-7, with 8 bases fitting TRBD1. The CDR3 is 14 residues long. Germline V CDR1 and CDR2: MNHEY, SMNVEV (reference sequence). Trimming removed 5 bases from V and 2 bases from J; junction bases left unmatched: 5.